What follows are 16 T cell receptor beta chains derived from one specimen sequenced in a study of tumor and adjacent non-tumor tissue in lung cancer. A modified ARM-PCR protocol with three rounds of nested PCR amplified TCRbeta. TCRdb fed the multiplex PCR reads into MiXCR, producing one record per CDR3 protein. The table lists fewer than 85,000 distinct CDR3 sequences, roughly 80% of them singletons. This sample's RNA came from whole unsorted tissue. The specimen sequenced was lung tumor tissue. Every receptor here comes from a woman aged 45 to 65 with non-small cell lung cancer.

This clonotype appeared many times. The chain couples TRBV14 to TRBJ1-3, with 7 bases fitting TRBD1. V was clipped by 3 bases and J by 5 bases; unmatched bases: 7. CDR3 length equals 15 residues. The germline V gene has CDR1 SGHDN and CDR2 FVKESK. CDR3 amino acids: CASSQDRTLRNTIYF. CDR3 DNA: TGTGCCAGCAGCCAGGACAGGACACTGAGAAACACCATATATTTT.

As concerns this clonotype: One end of the junction is discordant with germline, which a read error may explain. This sequence joins TRBV7-9 and TRBJ1-6, with D maybe TRBD1 (6 bases). Per the germline V gene, CDR1 is SEHNR and CDR2 is FQNEAQ (reference sequence). The CDR3 has 15 residues. CDR3 in amino acids: CASNIQGSDNSPLHF. The CDR3 nucleotides are TGTGCCAGCAACATACAGGGATCTGATAATTCACCCCTCCATTTT.

Comments on this clonotype: This likely comes from a read error, as the CDR3 has no conserved phenylalanine or tryptophan at its end. V is TRBV11-2 and J is TRBJ2-7, with no clear D. CDR3 length equals 13 residues. Germline CDR1 and CDR2: SGHAT and FQNNGV. V was trimmed by 1 base and J by 6 bases, leaving 10 bases between them. The CDR3 DNA sequence: TGTGCCAGCAGCTTAGTGTCGTCGGGCGAGCAGTACTCT. It translates to CASSLVSSGEQYS.

This clonotype showed up many times. The chain uses TRBV7-9 and TRBJ2-2; possible D gene TRBD1, 6 bases. The CDR3 is made up of 14 amino acids. Per germline, CDR1 SEHNR and CDR2 FQNEAQ (reference sequence). Between the trimmed V and J ends, which lost 4 bases and 0 bases, there was a span of 6 bases. In DNA, the CDR3 is TGTGCCAGCAGCTGGACAGCGAACACCGGGGAGCTGTTTTTT. It codes for CASSWTANTGELFF. Full variable domain (missing parts from reference TRBV7-9 and TRBJ2-2): DTGVSQNPRHKITKRGQNVTFRCDPISEHNRLYWYRQTLGQGPEFLTYFQNEAQLEKSRLLSDRFSAERPKGSFSTLEIQRTEQGDSAMYLCASSWTANTGELFFGEGSRLTVL.

A note on this clonotype: This is likely a read error, given that the CDR3 carries no conserved phenylalanine or tryptophan at its end. The chain carries TRBV29-1 and TRBJ2-2; TRBD1 agrees at 7 bases. V lost 4 bases to trimming and J lost 1 base; unmatched junction nucleotides: 3. Looked up from germline, CDR1 is SQVTM and CDR2 is ANQGSEA. This CDR3 contains 14 residues. The CDR3 reads CSVGDSLNTGELFL. CDR3 DNA sequence: TGCAGCGTTGGGGACAGTCTGAACACCGGGGAGCTGTTTTTG.

Of note for this clonotype: A junction boundary mismatches the germline segment, possibly from a read error. The chain has TRBV6-5 and TRBJ2-7; 8 nucleotides align to TRBD2. The CDR3 has 16 residues. CDR1 and CDR2 (germline): MNHEY, SVGAGI. CDR3 sequence reads: CASSYSGTRELGEQYF. Written as DNA, the CDR3 is TGTGCTAGCAGTTACTCAGGGACTAGAGAGCTGGGGGAGCAGTACTTC.

With respect to this clonotype: At one of its ends the junction is not consistent with the germline gene, which may arise from a read error. The chain couples TRBV14 to TRBJ1-1; D remains ambiguous. CDR3 size: 14 residues. CDR1 is SGHDN, CDR2 FVKESK, per germline. This CDR3 is CTSSHNMAATEAFF. The CDR3 region has the DNA TGTACCAGCAGCCACAACATGGCAGCCACTGAAGCTTTCTTT.

A word on this clonotype: The final CDR3 position lacks the conserved phenylalanine or tryptophan, pointing to a likely read error. The DNA is left out, because the CDR3 cannot be placed on it with certainty; the CDR3 is given as TCRdb lists it. The chain combines TRBV2 with TRBJ2-7; whether TRBD2, the table's D call, matches the DNA was not checked. The CDR3 region is 11 residues in length, termini included. Germline CDR1 SNHLY, CDR2 FYNNEI. The CDR3 region is CASSTRDEQYY.

As for this clonotype: The conserved phenylalanine or tryptophan normally closing the CDR3 is absent here, so this likely arose from a read error. The J gene is TRBJ1-1, the V gene TRBV11-2; a possible D gene is TRBD1 (6 bases). Germline CDR1 reads SGHAT; CDR2 reads FQNNGV. The CDR3 is made up of 12 amino acids. The V end lost 6 bases, the J end lost 7 bases, and 12 bases lay between the germline ends. CDR3 loop: CASSLRDIEAFS. CDR3 DNA sequence: TGTGCCAGCAGTTTAAGGGACATTGAAGCTTTCTCT.

The rearrangement links TRBV20-1 to TRBJ2-5, with no clear D. The CDR3 contains 12 residues. Trimming removed 5 bases at V and 4 bases at J, with 11 bases between. The germline gives CDR1 DFQATT, CDR2 SNEGSKA (reference sequence). This chain's CDR3 is CSALSWGETQYF. In DNA, the CDR3 is TGCAGTGCTCTGTCTTGGGGAGAGACCCAGTACTTC.

Note on this clonotype: One end of the junction does not line up with germline, which may come from a read error. This rearrangement joins TRBV28 to TRBJ2-3, with D possibly being TRBD1 or TRBD2 (5 bases each). This CDR3 spans 13 amino acids. CDR1 is MDHEN, CDR2 SYDVKM, per germline. The CDR3 region is CASSRESSDTQYF. The CDR3 DNA reads as TGTGCCAGCTCCAGGGAGTCCTCAGATACACAGTATTTT.

The J gene is TRBJ2-3, the V gene TRBV4-1; D tentatively fits TRBD1 or TRBD2 (6 bases each). V dropped 0 bases and J dropped 3 bases, with 22 bases sitting between them. Germline loops: CDR1 MGHRA, CDR2 YSYEKL. The CDR3 sequence is 19 residues long. The CDR3 is CASSQEEGGADGSTDTQYF. The CDR3 DNA is TGCGCCAGCAGCCAAGAAGAGGGGGGTGCGGATGGGAGTACAGATACGCAGTATTTT.

Concerning this clonotype: Its ends do not fully match the called genes, so a read error is possible. The genes are TRBV10-3 and TRBJ2-7, with TRBD1 matching 7 bases. The CDR3 spans 15 residues. Germline assignment: CDR1 ENHRY and CDR2 SYGVKD. This CDR3 is CAIGGARQGASEQYF. The CDR3 DNA sequence: TGTGCCATCGGCGGAGCGAGACAGGGAGCTTCCGAGCAATACTTC.

The rearrangement links TRBV6-1 to TRBJ2-1, with TRBD2 matching 10 bases. V shed 3 bases, J shed 5 bases, and the junction held 25 bases outside the gene matches. Germline CDR1 MNHNS, CDR2 SASEGT. The CDR3 sequence is 22 residues long. In nucleotides, the CDR3 is TGTGCCAGCAGTGAGGCTATATCAGGGGGACTAGCGCGAGGGCCGGTTGACAATGAGCAGTTCTTC. Translation gives CASSEAISGGLARGPVDNEQFF.

Note on this clonotype: A junction boundary mismatches the germline segment, possibly from a read error. The V call is TRBV11-3, the J call TRBJ2-2; D is perhaps TRBD2 (7 bases). Germline loops: CDR1 SGHNT, CDR2 YENEEA. The CDR3 has 14 amino acids. CDR3 amino acids: CASSLTGGTGEMFF. CDR3 sequence (DNA): TGTGCCAGCAGTCTAACGGGGGGCACCGGGGAGATGTTTTTT.

A few counts support this clonotype. The chain couples TRBV5-4 to TRBJ1-2, with unresolved D. Trimming shortened V by 9 bases and J by 6 bases, and 15 bases separated the two germline ends. Germline loops: CDR1 SGHNT, CDR2 YYREEE (reference sequence). The CDR3 consists of 12 residues. The CDR3 DNA is TGTGCCAATAGCAAGGACTTTGATGGCTACACCTTC. It yields the protein CANSKDFDGYTF.